The clone carrying this TCR beta chain has at least ten counts. These data are taken from a study of response to subunit inactivated influenza vaccine. This CDR3 region has 14 residues. The germline V gene has CDR1 SGHRS and CDR2 YFSETQ. Trimming cost V 4 bases and J 4 bases; bases outside gene matches: 3. TCRdb re-called the RT-PCR reads through MiXCR, storing one row per CDR3 protein. The top ten hold approximately 10% of the sample, which has around 580,000 distinct CDR3 sequences, around 11% seen once. Sequences were derived from PBMCs from blood, sampled on the day of vaccination. This sequence originates from a man aged 50 to 60 who received an inactivated influenza vaccine. The chain joins TRBV5-1 to TRBJ2-3, with 10 bases lining up with TRBD1. The CDR3 sequence is CASSTDRGSDTQYF. As DNA, the CDR3 is TGCGCCAGCAGCACGGACAGGGGGTCAGATACGCAGTATTTT.